The clone carrying this T cell receptor (beta chain) was picked up a small number of times. As yet, its antigen is unknown. From PBMCs, CD4+ and CD8+ T cells were sorted. The sample is drawn from a study of CD8+ T cells in alopecia areata. The study's findings and limits: Alopecia totalis/universalis scalp especially showed more expanded CD8+ clones than normal scalp.

The length of the CDR3 is 15 residues. The germline V gene encodes CDR1 KGHSH and CDR2 LQKENI. With 3 bases removed from V and 5 bases from J, the gap between germline ends came to 13 bases. RNA extraction and reverse transcription yielded cDNA as sequencing template. Sequenced by immunoSEQ multiplex PCR; TCRdb stores in-frame clones only, minus some. The sample records more than 95,000 clones, around three fifths being singletons. The rearrangement joins TRBV18 to TRBJ1-4; the D is unclear. Sequenced material: CD4+ T cells sorted from blood. The source of this sequence is a human donor in good health. This CDR3 reads CASSPVSLRNEKLFF. In DNA, the CDR3 is TGTGCCAGCTCACCGGTGTCGTTGAGGAATGAAAAACTGTTTTTT.